This T cell receptor (beta chain) was recorded in a study of OX40 agonist ivuxolimab in advanced cancers. Turning to the study itself: The treatment was a fully human IgG2 OX40 agonist, ivuxolimab. Prior checkpoint blockade (anti-PD-1, anti-PD-L1 or anti-CTLA-4) was permitted; approximately 41% had it. Study-wide results and limits: Researchers did not determine the expanded peripheral T cells' antigen specificity. Some patients without response likewise showed low normalized clonal expansion.

Comments on this clone: Its target is unknown.

CDR3 length equals 16 residues. V was clipped by 0 bases and J by 0 bases, with 9 bases between them. Germline CDR1 and CDR2: LGHNA and YNFKEQ. Sequenced by immunoSEQ multiplex PCR; TCRdb stores in-frame clones only, minus some. The sample holds approximately 68,000 clones; under 95% are singletons and the top ten take about 1%. This clonotype was sampled from an adult with an advanced solid tumor such as melanoma, head and neck, liver or kidney cancer. The rearrangement joins TRBV4-2 to TRBJ1-3; no definite D call. Here the sequenced sample was CD4+ or CD8+ T cells sorted from blood, taken in a trial of the OX40 agonist ivuxolimab. CDR3 residues: CASSQDWQISGNTIYF. For the CDR3, the DNA is TGTGCCAGCAGCCAAGATTGGCAGATCTCTGGAAACACCATATATTTT.